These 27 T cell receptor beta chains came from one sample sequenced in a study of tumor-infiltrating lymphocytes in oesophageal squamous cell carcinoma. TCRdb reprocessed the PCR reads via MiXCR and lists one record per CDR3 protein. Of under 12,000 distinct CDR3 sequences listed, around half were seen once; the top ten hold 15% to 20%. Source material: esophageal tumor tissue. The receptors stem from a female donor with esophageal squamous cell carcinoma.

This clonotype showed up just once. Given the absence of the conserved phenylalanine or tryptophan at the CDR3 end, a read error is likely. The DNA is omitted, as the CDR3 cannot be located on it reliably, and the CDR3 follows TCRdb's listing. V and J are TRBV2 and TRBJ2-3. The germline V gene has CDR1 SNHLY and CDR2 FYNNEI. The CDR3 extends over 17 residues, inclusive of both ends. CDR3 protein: CASSDTGIPNYGYTFGS.

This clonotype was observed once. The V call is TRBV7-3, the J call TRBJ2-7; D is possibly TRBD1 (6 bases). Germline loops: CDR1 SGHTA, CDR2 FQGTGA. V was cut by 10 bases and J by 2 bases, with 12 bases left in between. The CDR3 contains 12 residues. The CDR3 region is CATRDTPYEQYF. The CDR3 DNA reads TGTGCCACCCGGGACACCCCCTACGAGCAGTACTTC.

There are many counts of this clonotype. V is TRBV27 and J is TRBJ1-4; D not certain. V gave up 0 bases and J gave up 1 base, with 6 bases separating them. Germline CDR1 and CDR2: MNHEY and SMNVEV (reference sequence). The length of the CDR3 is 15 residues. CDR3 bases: TGTGCCAGCAGTTTATCTAGCAGAACTAATGAAAAACTGTTTTTT. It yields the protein CASSLSSRTNEKLFF.

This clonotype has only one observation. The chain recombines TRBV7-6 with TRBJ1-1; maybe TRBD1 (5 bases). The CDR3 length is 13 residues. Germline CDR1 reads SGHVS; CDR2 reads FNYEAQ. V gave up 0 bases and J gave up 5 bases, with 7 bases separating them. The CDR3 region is CASSLARGTEAFF. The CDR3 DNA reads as TGTGCCAGCAGCTTAGCGCGGGGGACTGAAGCTTTCTTT.

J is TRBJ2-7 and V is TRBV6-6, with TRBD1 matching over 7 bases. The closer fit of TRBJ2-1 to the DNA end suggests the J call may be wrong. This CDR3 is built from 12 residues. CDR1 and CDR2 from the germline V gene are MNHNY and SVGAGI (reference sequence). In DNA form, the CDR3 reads TGTGCCAGCAGTTCCCAGGGGGACGAGCAGTTCTTC. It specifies CASSSQGDEQFF.

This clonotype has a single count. The CDR3 loop reads CASSEQGRQGEKLFF. CDR3 bases: TGTGCCAGCAGCGAGCAAGGTAGACAGGGAGAAAAACTGTTTTTT. The chain has TRBV3-1 and TRBJ1-4, with 7 bases aligning to TRBD1. Trimming at V came to 5 bases and at J to 8 bases, leaving 11 bases not matched to a gene. The germline gives CDR1 LGHDT, CDR2 YNNKEL (reference sequence). CDR3 length: 15 residues.

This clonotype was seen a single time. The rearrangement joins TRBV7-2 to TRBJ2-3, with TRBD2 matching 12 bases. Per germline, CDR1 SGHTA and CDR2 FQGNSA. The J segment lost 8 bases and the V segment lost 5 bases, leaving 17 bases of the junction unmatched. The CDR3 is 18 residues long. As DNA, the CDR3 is TGTGCCAGCAGCCCCAATCCGGGGACTAGCGGGCCCATCGGTACGCAGTATTTT. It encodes CASSPNPGTSGPIGTQYF.

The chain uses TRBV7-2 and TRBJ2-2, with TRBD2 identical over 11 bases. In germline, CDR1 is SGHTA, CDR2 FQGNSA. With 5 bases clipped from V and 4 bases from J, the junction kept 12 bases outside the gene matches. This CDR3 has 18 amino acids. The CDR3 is CASSPGLAEGSSTGELFF. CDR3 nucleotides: TGTGCCAGCAGCCCGGGACTAGCGGAGGGGTCTAGCACCGGGGAGCTGTTTTTT.

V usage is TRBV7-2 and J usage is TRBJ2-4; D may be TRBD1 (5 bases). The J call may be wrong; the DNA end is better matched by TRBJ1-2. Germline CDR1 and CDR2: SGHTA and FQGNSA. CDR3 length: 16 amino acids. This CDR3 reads CASSLAMAGTNYGYTF. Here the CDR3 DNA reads TGTGCCAGCAGCTTAGCGATGGCAGGGACGAACTATGGCTACACCTTC.

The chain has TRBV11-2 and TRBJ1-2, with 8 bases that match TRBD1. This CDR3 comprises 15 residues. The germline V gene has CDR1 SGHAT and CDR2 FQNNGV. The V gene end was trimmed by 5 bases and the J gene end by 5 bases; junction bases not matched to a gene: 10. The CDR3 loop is CASSPGQGGRYGYTF. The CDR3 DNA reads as TGTGCCAGCAGCCCAGGACAGGGAGGGCGATATGGCTACACCTTC.

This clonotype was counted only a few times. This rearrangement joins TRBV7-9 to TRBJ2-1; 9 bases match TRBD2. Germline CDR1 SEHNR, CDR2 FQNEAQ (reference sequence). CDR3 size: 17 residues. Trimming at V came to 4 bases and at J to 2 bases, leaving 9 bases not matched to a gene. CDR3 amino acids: CASSSSLAGDAYNEQFF. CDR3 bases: TGTGCCAGCAGCTCCTCATTAGCGGGAGATGCCTACAATGAGCAGTTCTTC.

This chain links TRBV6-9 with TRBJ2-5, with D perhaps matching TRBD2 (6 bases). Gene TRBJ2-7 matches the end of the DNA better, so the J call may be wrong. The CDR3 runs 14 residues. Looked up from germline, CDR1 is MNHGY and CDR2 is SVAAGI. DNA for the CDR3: TGTGCCAGCAGTGCCGCGGGACTTATCTACGAGCAGTACTTC. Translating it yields CASSAAGLIYEQYF.

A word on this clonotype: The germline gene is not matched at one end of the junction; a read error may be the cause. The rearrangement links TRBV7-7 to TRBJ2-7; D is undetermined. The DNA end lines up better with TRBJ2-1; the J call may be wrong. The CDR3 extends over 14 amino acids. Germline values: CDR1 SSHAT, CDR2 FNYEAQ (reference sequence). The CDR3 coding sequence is TGTGCTAGCAGCTTCTCCCCCGACCACAATGAGCAGTTCTTC. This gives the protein CASSFSPDHNEQFF.

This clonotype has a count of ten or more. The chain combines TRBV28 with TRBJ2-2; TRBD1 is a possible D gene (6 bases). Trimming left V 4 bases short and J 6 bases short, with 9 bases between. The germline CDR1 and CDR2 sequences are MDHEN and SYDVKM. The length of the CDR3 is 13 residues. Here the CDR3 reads CASSSQGAGELFF. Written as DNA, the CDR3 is TGTGCCAGCAGTTCACAGGGCGCCGGGGAGCTGTTTTTT.

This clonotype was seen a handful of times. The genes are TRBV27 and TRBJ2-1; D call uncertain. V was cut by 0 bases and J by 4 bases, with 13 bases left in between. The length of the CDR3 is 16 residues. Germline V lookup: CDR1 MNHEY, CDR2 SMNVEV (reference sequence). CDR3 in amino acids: CASSLSVAAPYNEQFF. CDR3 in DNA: TGTGCCAGCAGTTTATCGGTAGCCGCGCCGTACAATGAGCAGTTCTTC.

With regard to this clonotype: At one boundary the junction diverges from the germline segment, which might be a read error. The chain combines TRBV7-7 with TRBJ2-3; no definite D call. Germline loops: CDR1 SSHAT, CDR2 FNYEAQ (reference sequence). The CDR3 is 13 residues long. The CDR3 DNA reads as TGTGCTAGCAGCTTTACTAACACAGATACGCAGTATTTT. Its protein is CASSFTNTDTQYF.

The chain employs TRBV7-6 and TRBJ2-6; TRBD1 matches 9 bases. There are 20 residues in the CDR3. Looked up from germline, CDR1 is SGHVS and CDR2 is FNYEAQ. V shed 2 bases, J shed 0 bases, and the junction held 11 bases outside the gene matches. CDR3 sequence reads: CASSLSAGRDRDSGANVLTF. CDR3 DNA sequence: TGTGCCAGCAGCTTATCGGCCGGTCGGGACAGGGACTCTGGGGCCAACGTCCTGACTTTC.

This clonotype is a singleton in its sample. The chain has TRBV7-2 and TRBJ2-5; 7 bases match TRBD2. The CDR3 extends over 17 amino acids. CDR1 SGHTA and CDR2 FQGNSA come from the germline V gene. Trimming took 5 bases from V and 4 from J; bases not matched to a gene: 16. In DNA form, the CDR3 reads TGTGCCAGCAGCCCCGACCCTAGCGGTAATCAGGGAGAGACCCAGTACTTC. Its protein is CASSPDPSGNQGETQYF.

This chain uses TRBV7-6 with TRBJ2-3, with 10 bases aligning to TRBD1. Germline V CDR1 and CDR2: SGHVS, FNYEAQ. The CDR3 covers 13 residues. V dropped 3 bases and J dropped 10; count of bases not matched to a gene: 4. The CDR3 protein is CASSFPDRGSQYF. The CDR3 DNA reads TGTGCCAGCAGCTTCCCGGACAGGGGGTCGCAGTATTTT.

The CDR3 loop reads CATSDFDQPQHF. CDR3 nucleotide sequence: TGTGCCACCAGTGATTTCGACCAGCCCCAGCATTTT. The rearrangement uses TRBV24-1 and TRBJ1-5; unclear D gene. V lost 1 base and J 7 bases, leaving 4 bases between the germline ends. The CDR3 runs 12 residues. In germline, CDR1 is KGHDR, CDR2 SFDVKD.

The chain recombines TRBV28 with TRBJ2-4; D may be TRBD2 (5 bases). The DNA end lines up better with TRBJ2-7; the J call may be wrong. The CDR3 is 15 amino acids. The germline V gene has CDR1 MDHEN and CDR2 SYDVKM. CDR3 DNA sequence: TGTGCCAGCAGCCCCCCAGGAGGACCAATCTACGAGCAGTACTTC. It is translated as CASSPPGGPIYEQYF.

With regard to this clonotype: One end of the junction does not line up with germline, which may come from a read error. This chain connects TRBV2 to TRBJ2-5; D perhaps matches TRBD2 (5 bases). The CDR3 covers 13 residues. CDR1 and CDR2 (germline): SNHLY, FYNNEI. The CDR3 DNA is TGTGCCAGCAGTGATTACGGAGCTGGGGAGCTGTATTTT. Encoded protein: CASSDYGAGELYF.

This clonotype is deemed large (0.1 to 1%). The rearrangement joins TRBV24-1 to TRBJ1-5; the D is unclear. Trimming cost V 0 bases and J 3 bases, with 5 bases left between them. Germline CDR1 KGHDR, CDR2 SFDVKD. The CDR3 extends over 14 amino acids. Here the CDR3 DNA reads TGTGCCACCAGTGATTTGAGCATCAATCAGCCCCAGCATTTT. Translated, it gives CATSDLSINQPQHF.

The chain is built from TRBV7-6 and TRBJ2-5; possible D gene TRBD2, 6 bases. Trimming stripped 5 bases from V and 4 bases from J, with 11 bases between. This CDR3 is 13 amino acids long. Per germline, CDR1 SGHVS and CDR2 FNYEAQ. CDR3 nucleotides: TGTGCCAGCAGCCTTGCGGGGCCAGAGACCCAGTACTTC. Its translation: CASSLAGPETQYF. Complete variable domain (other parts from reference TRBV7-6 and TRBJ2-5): GAGVSQSPRYKVTKRGQDVALRCDPISGHVSLYWYRQALGQGPEFLTYFNYEAQQDKSGLPNDRFSAERPEGSISTLTIQRTEQRDSAMYRCASSLAGPETQYFGPGTRLLVL.

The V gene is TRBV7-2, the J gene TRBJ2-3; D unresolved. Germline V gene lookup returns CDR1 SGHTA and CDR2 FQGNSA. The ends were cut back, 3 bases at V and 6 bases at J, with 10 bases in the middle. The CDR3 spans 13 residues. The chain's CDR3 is CASSLRAWDTQYF. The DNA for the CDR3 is TGTGCCAGCAGCTTGAGAGCCTGGGATACGCAGTATTTT.

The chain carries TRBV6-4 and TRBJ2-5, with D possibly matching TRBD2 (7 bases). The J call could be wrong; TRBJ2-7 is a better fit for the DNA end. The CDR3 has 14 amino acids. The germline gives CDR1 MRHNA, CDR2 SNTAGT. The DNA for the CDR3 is TGTGCCAGCAGTGTAACGGGGGGCCCATACGAGCAGTACTTC. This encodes CASSVTGGPYEQYF.

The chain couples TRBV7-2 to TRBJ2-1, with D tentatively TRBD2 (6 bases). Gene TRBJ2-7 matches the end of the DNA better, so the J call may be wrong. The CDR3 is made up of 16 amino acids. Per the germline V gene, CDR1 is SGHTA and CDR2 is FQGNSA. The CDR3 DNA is TGTGCCAGCAGCTTAGGACCTTGGGGACTTGAGGCGCGGCAGTACTTC. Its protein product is CASSLGPWGLEARQYF.